Each of the 27 T cell receptor beta chains below was sequenced from the same sample in a study of control samples from healthy donors and cancer patients. The data were produced by immunoSEQ multiplex PCR, yet TCRdb's version contains in-frame clones alone and is incomplete. The repertoire includes some 140,000 clones, roughly 92% of them detected once, and about 11% sits in the top ten. Material: blood. The receptor source for this set is a man in his thirties or forties in good health.

The rearrangement joins TRBV5-1 to TRBJ2-5; D not certain. Germline loops: CDR1 SGHRS, CDR2 YFSETQ. V gave up 3 bases and J gave up 1 base, with 1 base separating them. The CDR3 covers 11 residues. CDR3 in DNA: TGCGCCAGCAGCTCCCAAGAGACCCAGTACTTC. Translating it yields CASSSQETQYF.

In this sample, this clone turned up once. CDR3 in DNA: TGTGCCAGCAGTTCCCCAAATAGCGGGAGGGAAGAGACCCAGTACTTC. It is translated as CASSSPNSGREETQYF. The rearrangement uses TRBV27 and TRBJ2-5; 11 positions agree with TRBD2. The V and J ends lost 4 bases and 3 bases, in that order; junction bases with no gene match: 7. Per the germline V gene, CDR1 is MNHEY and CDR2 is SMNVEV (reference sequence). This CDR3 region has 16 residues.

The DNA of the CDR3 is TGTGCCAGCAGCCAAGCGGGGGGCGCGAACACCATATATTTT. Translation gives CASSQAGGANTIYF. The rearrangement links TRBV4-2 to TRBJ1-3; D is possibly TRBD1 (6 bases). V gave up 1 base and J gave up 7 bases, with 11 bases separating them. Germline CDR1 LGHNA, CDR2 YNFKEQ. This CDR3 spans 14 amino acids.

The J gene is TRBJ2-6, the V gene TRBV18, with D unclear. This CDR3 is built from 17 residues. V was trimmed by 1 base and J by 0 bases, leaving 10 bases between them. The germline gives CDR1 KGHSH, CDR2 LQKENI. The CDR3 loop reads CASSPRNVPSGANVLTF. CDR3 in DNA: TGTGCCAGCTCACCACGCAACGTTCCCTCTGGGGCCAACGTCCTGACTTTC.

V gene TRBV6-2 or TRBV6-3 combines with J gene TRBJ1-2; no definite D call. Germline CDR1 is MNHEY and CDR2 is SVGEGT. Deletions cut 8 bases from V and 8 bases from J, with 12 bases between. The length of the CDR3 is 11 residues. The CDR3 bases are TGTGCCAGCGGCCCTCTTGCCGGCTACACCTTC. Protein sequence: CASGPLAGYTF.

This clone was counted a single time. The chain employs TRBV10-3 and TRBJ1-3; 8 positions agree with TRBD1. V was clipped by 4 bases and J by 8 bases; unmatched bases: 7. This CDR3 region has 14 residues. Per the germline V gene, CDR1 is ENHRY and CDR2 is SYGVKD. CDR3 region: CAISAGTGLDTIYF. CDR3 nucleotides: TGTGCCATCAGTGCAGGGACAGGCCTCGACACCATATATTTT.

V usage is TRBV28 and J usage is TRBJ1-5; a possible D gene is TRBD1 (5 bases). The CDR3 totals 16 residues. The V end was cut by 5 bases, the J end by 2 bases, with 16 bases between. Germline V gene data show CDR1 as MDHEN and CDR2 as SYDVKM. The CDR3 coding sequence is TGTGCCAGCAGTCCCCAGCTCGGGGGTGGCAATCAGCCCCAGCATTTT. Encoded protein: CASSPQLGGGNQPQHF.

The chain joins TRBV27 to TRBJ2-3; D unclear. The CDR3 spans 12 residues. Trimming took off 5 bases at V and 6 bases at J, with 9 bases between the two ends. Germline V gives CDR1 MNHEY, CDR2 SMNVEV (reference sequence). CDR3: CASSNVVDTQYF. In DNA form, the CDR3 reads TGTGCCAGCAGTAATGTCGTGGATACGCAGTATTTT.

The CDR3 sequence: CASRSGRSVGNQPQHF. CDR3 bases: TGTGCCAGCAGGTCGGGTCGCTCTGTTGGCAATCAGCCCCAGCATTTT. The rearrangement uses TRBV2 and TRBJ1-5; no definite D call. CDR1 and CDR2 (germline): SNHLY, FYNNEI. The CDR3 is made up of 16 amino acids. The V end was cut by 6 bases, the J end by 2 bases, with 17 bases between. The complete variable domain, with remaining parts taken from reference TRBV2 and TRBJ1-5, reads EPEVTQTPSHQVTQMGQEVILRCVPISNHLYFYWYRQILGQKVEFLVSFYNNEISEKSEIFDDQFSVERPDGSNFTLKIRSTKLEDSAMYFCASRSGRSVGNQPQHFGDGTRLSIL.

This clone was counted once. The chain employs TRBV6-4 and TRBJ1-2; D is ambiguous. V lost 4 bases to trimming and J lost 2 bases, with 14 bases between them. Germline assignment: CDR1 MRHNA and CDR2 SNTAGT. This CDR3 has 15 amino acids. The DNA of the CDR3 is TGTGCCAGCAGTGCCCCCGGGTCCTCCAACTATGGCTACACCTTC. Translated, it gives CASSAPGSSNYGYTF.

V and J are TRBV12-5 and TRBJ2-1, with D perhaps given as TRBD1 or TRBD2 (5 bases each). Germline CDR1 is LGHNT and CDR2 is FRNRAP. The CDR3 is made up of 18 amino acids. The V end was cut by 0 bases, the J end by 2 bases, with 17 bases between. CDR3 DNA sequence: TGTGCTAGTGGTTTGGTAGTTGGGGGATCTCCAGCCTACAATGAGCAGTTCTTC. It specifies CASGLVVGGSPAYNEQFF. Based on the CDR3 plus reference TRBV12-5 and TRBJ2-1, the full variable domain is DARVTQTPRHKVTEMGQEVTMRCQPILGHNTVFWYRQTMMQGLELLAYFRNRAPLDDSGMPKDRFSAEMPDATLATLKIQPSEPRDSAVYFCASGLVVGGSPAYNEQFFGPGTRLTVL.

The rearrangement uses TRBV28 and TRBJ2-5, with D possibly matching TRBD2 (6 bases). Trimming shortened V by 6 bases and J by 4 bases, and 9 bases separated the two germline ends. Per germline, CDR1 MDHEN and CDR2 SYDVKM. The length of the CDR3 is 12 residues. CDR3 sequence: CASRSGGETQYF. The CDR3 bases are TGTGCCAGCAGATCCGGGGGAGAGACCCAGTACTTC.

The CDR3 coding sequence is TGTGCCAGCAGTTTTGCCCGTTCCACTGAAGCTTTCTTT. Amino acid sequence: CASSFARSTEAFF. The chain employs TRBV28 and TRBJ1-1; D unclear. Germline V gene data show CDR1 as MDHEN and CDR2 as SYDVKM. The CDR3 is 13 residues long. V lost 3 bases and J 4 bases, leaving 9 bases between the germline ends.

The J gene is TRBJ2-7, the V gene TRBV7-9; D is uncertain. V was clipped by 1 base and J by 7 bases, with 8 bases between them. Germline CDR1 SEHNR, CDR2 FQNEAQ (reference sequence). The CDR3 runs 12 residues. In DNA, the CDR3 is TGTGCCAGCAGCTTAGTGGGCTGGGAGCAGTACTTC. This sequence encodes CASSLVGWEQYF.

The CDR3 region is CASSPLAGSGNEQFF. The CDR3 coding sequence is TGTGCCAGCTCCCCCCTAGCGGGAAGTGGGAATGAGCAGTTCTTC. This chain uses TRBV6-5 with TRBJ2-1, with TRBD2 matching 9 bases. Per germline, CDR1 MNHEY and CDR2 SVGAGI. J gave up 7 bases and V 8 bases, and 12 bases lay outside the gene matches. This CDR3 has 15 amino acids.

V gene TRBV28 combines with J gene TRBJ2-3; perhaps D is TRBD1 or TRBD2 (5 bases each). Per the germline V gene, CDR1 is MDHEN and CDR2 is SYDVKM. This CDR3 contains 15 residues. V lost 3 bases and J 1 base, leaving 11 bases between the germline ends. For the CDR3, the DNA is TGTGCCAGCAGTTTGAGGGGATCGGGCACAGATACGCAGTATTTT. Translating it yields CASSLRGSGTDTQYF.

This clone was counted a few times. The chain combines TRBV19 with TRBJ1-2; D gene unclear. V was pared by 6 bases and J by 2 bases, with 10 bases between. CDR3 length: 13 residues. The germline gives CDR1 LNHDA, CDR2 SQIVND (reference sequence). The DNA of the CDR3 is TGTGCCAGTAGGAGCAGGCAGAACTATGGCTACACCTTC. It is translated as CASRSRQNYGYTF.

The J gene is TRBJ2-1, the V gene TRBV6-5; D remains unclear. Trimming stripped 3 bases from V and 2 bases from J, with 8 bases between. The CDR3 consists of 14 residues. Per the germline V gene, CDR1 is MNHEY and CDR2 is SVGAGI. In nucleotides, the CDR3 is TGTGCCAGCAGTTATTCTATGCCCTACAATGAGCAGTTCTTC. Protein product: CASSYSMPYNEQFF.

V is TRBV30 and J is TRBJ2-2, with 11 bases matching TRBD1. Trimming cost V 3 bases and J 4 bases; bases outside gene matches: 7. Germline CDR1 GTSNPN, CDR2 SVGIG (reference sequence). This CDR3 contains 16 residues. The chain's CDR3 is CAWSGTGGFGTGELFF. Here the CDR3 DNA reads TGTGCCTGGAGCGGGACAGGGGGTTTTGGCACCGGGGAGCTGTTTTTT.

The chain is built from TRBV6-1 and TRBJ1-6; 8 bases agree with TRBD1. Trimming took 3 bases from V and 8 from J; bases not matched to a gene: 12. Per the germline V gene, CDR1 is MNHNS and CDR2 is SASEGT. The CDR3 is made up of 17 amino acids. Here the CDR3 reads CASSEYIDPGGDSPLHF. The CDR3 DNA follows: TGTGCCAGCAGTGAGTACATCGATCCAGGGGGCGATTCACCCCTCCACTTT.

This chain uses TRBV19 with TRBJ1-6, with a possible D match to TRBD1 (6 bases). The V and J ends lost 2 bases and 9 bases respectively, with 14 bases between them. The CDR3 length is 15 residues. CDR1 LNHDA and CDR2 SQIVND come from the germline V gene (reference sequence). CDR3 sequence reads: CASSITGTYPSPLHF. CDR3 sequence (DNA): TGTGCCAGTAGTATAACCGGGACATACCCTTCACCCCTCCACTTT.

CDR3 protein: CASSLGDRSYEQYF. The CDR3 nucleotides are TGTGCCAGCAGTTTAGGGGACAGATCCTACGAGCAGTACTTC. V and J are TRBV28 and TRBJ2-7; the match to TRBD1 covers 7 bases. Germline CDR1 MDHEN, CDR2 SYDVKM. The CDR3 loop spans 14 amino acids. J gave up 1 base and V 2 bases, and 2 bases lay outside the gene matches. Full variable domain (missing parts from reference TRBV28 and TRBJ2-7): DVKVTQSSRYLVKRTGEKVFLECVQDMDHENMFWYRQDPGLGLRLIYFSYDVKMKEKGDIPEGYSVSREKKERFSLILESASTNQTSMYLCASSLGDRSYEQYFGPGTRLTVT.

The chain is built from TRBV10-3 and TRBJ2-1; D might be TRBD2 (6 bases). Trimming removed 7 bases from V and 6 bases from J, with 22 bases in between. Per germline, CDR1 ENHRY and CDR2 SYGVKD. CDR3 length equals 16 residues. CDR3 in DNA: TGTGCCATCACCCAGTCGGTAGTCGGGAGAGCCAATGAGCAGTTCTTC. This gives the protein CAITQSVVGRANEQFF.

This clone was seen a single time. The rearrangement uses TRBV2 and TRBJ1-2; D unresolved. V was shortened by 8 bases and J by 3 bases, with 25 bases between the two germline ends. Germline V gives CDR1 SNHLY, CDR2 FYNNEI. The CDR3 length is 17 residues. The CDR3 DNA sequence: TGTGCCAGCCTCGATTCCTTGATTCTCTTTGAGGACTATGGCTACACCTTC. Translated, it gives CASLDSLILFEDYGYTF.

The rearrangement uses TRBV4-1 and TRBJ2-7; no firm D call. With 0 bases removed from V and 5 bases from J, the gap between germline ends came to 2 bases. This CDR3 comprises 11 residues. Germline V CDR1 and CDR2: MGHRA, YSYEKL. CDR3 sequence reads: CASSQDHEQYF. The CDR3, as DNA: TGCGCCAGCAGCCAAGACCACGAGCAGTACTTC.

This chain links TRBV21-1 with TRBJ2-1; TRBD1, as called in the table, went unchecked against the DNA. TRBV21-1 constitutes a pseudogene. The CDR3 has 14 residues. The CDR3 loop is CASSGPPGQKEQFF. CDR3 coding DNA: TGTGCCAGCAGCGGCCCACCGGGACAGAAAGAGCAGTTCTTC.

The V and J genes are TRBV9 and TRBJ1-5; D ambiguous. CDR3 length: 14 residues. V lost 2 bases and J 5 bases, leaving 11 bases between the germline ends. Germline CDR1 reads SGDLS; CDR2 reads YYNGEE. The CDR3 is CASSVQDGDQPQHF. The CDR3 region has the DNA TGTGCCAGCAGCGTCCAGGACGGAGATCAGCCCCAGCATTTT.